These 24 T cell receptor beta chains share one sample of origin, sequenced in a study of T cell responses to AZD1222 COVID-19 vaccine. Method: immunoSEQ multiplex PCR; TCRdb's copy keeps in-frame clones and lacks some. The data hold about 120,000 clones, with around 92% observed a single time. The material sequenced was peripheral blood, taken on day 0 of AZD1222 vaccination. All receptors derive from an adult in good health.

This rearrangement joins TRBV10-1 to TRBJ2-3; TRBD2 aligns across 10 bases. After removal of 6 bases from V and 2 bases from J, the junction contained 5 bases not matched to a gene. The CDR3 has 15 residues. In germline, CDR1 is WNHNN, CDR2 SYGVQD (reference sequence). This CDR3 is CASSPAGGSTDTQYF. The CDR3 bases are TGCGCCAGCAGCCCAGCGGGAGGGTCCACAGATACGCAGTATTTT.

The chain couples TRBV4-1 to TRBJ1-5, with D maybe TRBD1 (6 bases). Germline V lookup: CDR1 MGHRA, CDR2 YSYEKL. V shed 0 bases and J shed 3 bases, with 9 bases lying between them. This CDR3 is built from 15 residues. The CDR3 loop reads CASSQEDSHNQPQHF. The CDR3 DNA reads TGCGCCAGCAGCCAAGAGGACAGCCACAATCAGCCCCAGCATTTT.

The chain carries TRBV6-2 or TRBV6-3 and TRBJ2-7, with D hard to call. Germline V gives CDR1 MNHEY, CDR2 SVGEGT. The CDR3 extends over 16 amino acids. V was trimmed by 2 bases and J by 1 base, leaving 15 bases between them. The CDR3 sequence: CASSYRQLFRSYEQYF. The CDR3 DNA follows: TGTGCCAGCAGTTACCGTCAACTGTTCCGATCCTACGAGCAGTACTTC.

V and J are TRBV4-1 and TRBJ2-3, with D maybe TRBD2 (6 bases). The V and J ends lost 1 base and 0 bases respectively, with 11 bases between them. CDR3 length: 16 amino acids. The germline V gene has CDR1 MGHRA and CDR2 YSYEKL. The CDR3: CASSQGLADSTDTQYF. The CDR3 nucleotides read TGCGCCAGCAGCCAAGGATTAGCGGATAGCACAGATACGCAGTATTTT.

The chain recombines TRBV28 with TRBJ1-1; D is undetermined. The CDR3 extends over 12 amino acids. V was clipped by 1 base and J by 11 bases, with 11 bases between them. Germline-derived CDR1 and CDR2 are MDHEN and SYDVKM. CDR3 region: CASSLSKLGAFF. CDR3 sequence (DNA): TGTGCCAGCAGTTTATCCAAATTAGGGGCTTTCTTT.

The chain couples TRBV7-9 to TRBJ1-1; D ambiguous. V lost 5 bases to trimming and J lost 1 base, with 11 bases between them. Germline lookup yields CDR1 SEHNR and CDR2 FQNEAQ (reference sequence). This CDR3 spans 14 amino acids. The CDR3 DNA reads TGTGCCAGCAGCCCCCGATCGGGGAACACTGAAGCTTTCTTT. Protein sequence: CASSPRSGNTEAFF.

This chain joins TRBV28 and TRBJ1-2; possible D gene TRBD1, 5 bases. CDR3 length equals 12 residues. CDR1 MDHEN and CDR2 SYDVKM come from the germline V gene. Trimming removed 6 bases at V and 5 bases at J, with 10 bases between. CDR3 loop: CASSPTVYGYTF. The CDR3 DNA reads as TGTGCCAGCAGCCCGACAGTATATGGCTACACCTTC.

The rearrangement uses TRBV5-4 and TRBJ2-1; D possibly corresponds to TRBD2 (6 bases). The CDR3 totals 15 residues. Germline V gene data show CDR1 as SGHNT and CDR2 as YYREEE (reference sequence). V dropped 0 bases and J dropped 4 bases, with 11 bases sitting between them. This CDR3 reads CASSLADSGYNEQFF. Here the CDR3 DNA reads TGTGCCAGCAGCTTGGCCGATAGCGGTTACAATGAGCAGTTCTTC.

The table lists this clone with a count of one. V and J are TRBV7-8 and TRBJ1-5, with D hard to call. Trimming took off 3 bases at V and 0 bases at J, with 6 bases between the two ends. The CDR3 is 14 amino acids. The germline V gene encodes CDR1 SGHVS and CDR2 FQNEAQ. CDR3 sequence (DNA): TGTGCCAGCAGCTTTACGGATAGCAATCAGCCCCAGCATTTT. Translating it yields CASSFTDSNQPQHF.

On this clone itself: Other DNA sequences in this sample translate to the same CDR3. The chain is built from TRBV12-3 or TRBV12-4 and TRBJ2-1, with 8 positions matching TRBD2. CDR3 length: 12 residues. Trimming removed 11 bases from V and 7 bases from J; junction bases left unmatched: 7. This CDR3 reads CASRGVKNEQFF. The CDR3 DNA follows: TGTGCCTCGCGGGGGGTAAAGAATGAGCAGTTCTTC.

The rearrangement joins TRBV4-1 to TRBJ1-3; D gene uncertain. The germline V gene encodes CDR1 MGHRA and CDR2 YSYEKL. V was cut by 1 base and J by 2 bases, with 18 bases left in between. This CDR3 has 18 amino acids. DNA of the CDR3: TGCGCCAGCAGCCAAGCAAGGCAGGCGAAGGTGGCTGGAAACACCATATATTTT. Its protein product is CASSQARQAKVAGNTIYF.

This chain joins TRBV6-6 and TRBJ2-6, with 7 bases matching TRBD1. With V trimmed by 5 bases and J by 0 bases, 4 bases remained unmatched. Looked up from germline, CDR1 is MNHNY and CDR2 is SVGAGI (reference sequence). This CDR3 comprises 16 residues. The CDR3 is CASSPTGDSGANVLTF. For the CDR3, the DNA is TGTGCCAGCAGTCCCACAGGGGACTCTGGGGCCAACGTCCTGACTTTC.

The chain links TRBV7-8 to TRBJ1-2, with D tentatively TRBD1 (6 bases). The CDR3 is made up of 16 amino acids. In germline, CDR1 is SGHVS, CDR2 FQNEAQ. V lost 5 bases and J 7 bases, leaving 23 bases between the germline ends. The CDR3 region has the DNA TGTGCCAGCAGCCGAGTTTTCTCAGGGGAGGAGGGTGGCTACACCTTC. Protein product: CASSRVFSGEEGGYTF.

DNA for the CDR3: TGCGCCAGCAGCCCCTGGGGGGGAACTAATGAAAAACTGTTTTTT. As protein: CASSPWGGTNEKLFF. V usage is TRBV5-1 and J usage is TRBJ1-4; a possible D gene is TRBD1 (5 bases). CDR3 length: 15 amino acids. From germline, CDR1 is SGHRS and CDR2 YFSETQ. V lost 4 bases and J 1 base, leaving 11 bases between the germline ends.

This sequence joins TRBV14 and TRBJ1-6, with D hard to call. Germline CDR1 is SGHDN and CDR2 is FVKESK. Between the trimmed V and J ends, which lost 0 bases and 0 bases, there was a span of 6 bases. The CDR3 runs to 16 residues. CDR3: CASSQEGSSYNSPLHF. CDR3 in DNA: TGTGCCAGCAGCCAAGAGGGGAGCTCCTATAATTCACCCCTCCACTTT.

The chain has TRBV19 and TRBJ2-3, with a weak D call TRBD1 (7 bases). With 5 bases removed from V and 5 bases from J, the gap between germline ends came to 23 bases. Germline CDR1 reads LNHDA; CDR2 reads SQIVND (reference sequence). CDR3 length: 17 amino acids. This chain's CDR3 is CASSPLGLTGRKDTQYF. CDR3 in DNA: TGTGCCAGTAGTCCCCTCGGGTTGACAGGGAGGAAAGATACGCAGTATTTT.

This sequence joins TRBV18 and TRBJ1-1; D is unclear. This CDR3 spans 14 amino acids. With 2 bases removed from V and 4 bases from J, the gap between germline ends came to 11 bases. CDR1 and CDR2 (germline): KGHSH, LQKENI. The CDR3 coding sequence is TGTGCCAGCTCACCAGGTGACTATACCACTGAAGCTTTCTTT. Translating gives CASSPGDYTTEAFF.

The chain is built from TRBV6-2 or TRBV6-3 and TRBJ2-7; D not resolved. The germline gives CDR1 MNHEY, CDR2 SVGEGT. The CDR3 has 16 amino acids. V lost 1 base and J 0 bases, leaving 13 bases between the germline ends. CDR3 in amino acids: CASSYFGQELSYEQYF. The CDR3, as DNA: TGTGCCAGCAGTTACTTCGGGCAGGAACTCTCCTACGAGCAGTACTTC.

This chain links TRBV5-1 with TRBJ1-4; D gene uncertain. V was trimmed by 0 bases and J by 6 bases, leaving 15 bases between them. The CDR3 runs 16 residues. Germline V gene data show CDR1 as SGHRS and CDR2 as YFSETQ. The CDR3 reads CASSLAGSRSHEKLFF. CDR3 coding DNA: TGCGCCAGCAGCTTGGCCGGGTCCAGGTCTCATGAAAAACTGTTTTTT.

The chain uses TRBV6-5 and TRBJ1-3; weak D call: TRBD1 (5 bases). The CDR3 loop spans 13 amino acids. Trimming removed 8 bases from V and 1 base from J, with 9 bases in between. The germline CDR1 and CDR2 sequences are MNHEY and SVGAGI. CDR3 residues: CASEGDSGNTIYF. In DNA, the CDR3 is TGTGCCAGCGAAGGGGATTCTGGAAACACCATATATTTT.

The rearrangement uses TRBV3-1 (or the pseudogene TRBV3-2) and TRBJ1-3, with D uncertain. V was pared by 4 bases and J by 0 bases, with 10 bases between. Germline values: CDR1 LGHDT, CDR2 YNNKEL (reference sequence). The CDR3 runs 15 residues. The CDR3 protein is CASSPTPDSGNTIYF. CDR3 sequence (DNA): TGTGCCAGCAGCCCAACCCCAGACTCTGGAAACACCATATATTTT.

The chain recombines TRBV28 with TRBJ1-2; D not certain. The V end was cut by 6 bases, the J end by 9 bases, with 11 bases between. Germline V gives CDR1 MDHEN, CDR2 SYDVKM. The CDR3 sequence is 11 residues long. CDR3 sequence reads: CASSSLRRYTF. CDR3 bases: TGTGCCAGCAGCTCTCTGCGGCGCTACACCTTC.

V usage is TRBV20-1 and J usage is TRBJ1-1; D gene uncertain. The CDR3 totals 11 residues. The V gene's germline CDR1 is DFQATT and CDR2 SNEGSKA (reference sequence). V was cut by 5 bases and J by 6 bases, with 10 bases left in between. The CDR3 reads CSALDGPEAFF. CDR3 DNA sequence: TGCAGTGCTTTGGACGGACCTGAAGCTTTCTTT.

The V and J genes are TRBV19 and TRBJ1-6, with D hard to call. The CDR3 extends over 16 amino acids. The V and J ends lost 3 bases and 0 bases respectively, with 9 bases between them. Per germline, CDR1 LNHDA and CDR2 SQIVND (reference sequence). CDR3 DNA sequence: TGTGCCAGTAGTATTTGGGTCAGCTCCTATAATTCACCCCTCCACTTT. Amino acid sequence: CASSIWVSSYNSPLHF.